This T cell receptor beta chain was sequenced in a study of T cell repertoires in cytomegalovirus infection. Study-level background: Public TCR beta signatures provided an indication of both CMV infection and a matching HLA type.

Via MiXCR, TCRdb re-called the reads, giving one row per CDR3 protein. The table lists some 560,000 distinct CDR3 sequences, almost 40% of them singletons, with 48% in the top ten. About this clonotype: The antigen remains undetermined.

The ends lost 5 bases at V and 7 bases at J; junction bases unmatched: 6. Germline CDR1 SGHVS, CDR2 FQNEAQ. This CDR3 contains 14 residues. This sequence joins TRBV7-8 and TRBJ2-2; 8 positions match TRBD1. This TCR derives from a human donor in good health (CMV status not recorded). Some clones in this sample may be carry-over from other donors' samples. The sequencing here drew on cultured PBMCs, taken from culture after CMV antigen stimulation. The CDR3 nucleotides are TGTGCCAGCAGCCGGACAGGGCACCGCGGGGAGCTGTTTTTT. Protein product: CASSRTGHRGELFF. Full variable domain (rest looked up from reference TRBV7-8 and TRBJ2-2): GAGVSQSPRYKVAKRGQDVALRCDPISGHVSLFWYQQALGQGPEFLTYFQNEAQLDKSGLPSDRFFAERPEGSVSTLKIQRTQQEDSAVYLCASSRTGHRGELFFGEGSRLTVL.